The 23 T cell receptor beta chains listed next were all sequenced from one sample in a study of siplizumab effects on memory and regulatory T cells. TCRdb's table, derived via immunoSEQ multiplex PCR, lists solely in-frame clones and lacks some. The sample records some 100,000 clones, over 95% being singletons. Material: naive CD4+ T cells sorted from blood. Receptors originate from a human donor in good health.

The rearrangement uses TRBV29-1 and TRBJ2-2; 9 nucleotides line up with TRBD1. Trimming cost V 6 bases and J 0 bases; bases outside gene matches: 5. Germline V gives CDR1 SQVTM, CDR2 ANQGSEA. The length of the CDR3 is 15 residues. CDR3 in amino acids: CSVVRQGANTGELFF. The CDR3, as DNA: TGCAGCGTGGTCAGACAGGGGGCGAACACCGGGGAGCTGTTTTTT.

The rearrangement uses TRBV30 and TRBJ1-4; TRBD1 agrees at 12 bases. Germline loops: CDR1 GTSNPN, CDR2 SVGIG (reference sequence). The CDR3 is made up of 14 amino acids. With V trimmed by 5 bases and J by 7 bases, 5 bases remained unmatched. DNA of the CDR3: TGTGCCTGGTCCCTGGGACAGGGGGCTGAAAAACTGTTTTTT. This gives the protein CAWSLGQGAEKLFF.

The genes are TRBV4-2 and TRBJ1-2, with 12 bases aligning to TRBD1. Germline CDR1 and CDR2: LGHNA and YNFKEQ. The CDR3 is made up of 18 amino acids. Trimming removed 0 bases from V and 3 bases from J; junction bases left unmatched: 8. In DNA, the CDR3 is TGTGCCAGCAGCCAAGACAGGGACAGGGGGCCAGTAGACTATGGCTACACCTTC. Amino acids: CASSQDRDRGPVDYGYTF.

The rearrangement links TRBV7-3 to TRBJ1-1, with unresolved D. Germline CDR1 reads SGHTA; CDR2 reads FQGTGA. V shed 1 base and J shed 2 bases, with 11 bases lying between them. The CDR3 covers 15 residues. The CDR3 coding sequence is TGTGCCAGCAGCTTAATGAGGGAAATAAACACTGAAGCTTTCTTT. Translating gives CASSLMREINTEAFF.

The chain is built from TRBV9 and TRBJ1-6; D is possibly TRBD1 (5 bases). Trimming stripped 0 bases from V and 5 bases from J, with 15 bases between. The length of the CDR3 is 17 residues. Per the germline V gene, CDR1 is SGDLS and CDR2 is YYNGEE. The chain's CDR3 is CASSVVDSSVNNSPLHF. The CDR3 DNA follows: TGTGCCAGCAGCGTAGTCGACAGCAGTGTTAATAATTCACCCCTCCACTTT.

The CDR3 DNA reads TGTGCCAGCAGCTTAGGCGGGAGCCACACAGATACGCAGTATTTT. This sequence encodes CASSLGGSHTDTQYF. The chain joins TRBV7-2 to TRBJ2-3; 7 bases fit TRBD2. Germline V gene data show CDR1 as SGHTA and CDR2 as FQGNSA. This CDR3 is built from 15 residues. Trimming removed 1 base from V and 2 bases from J; junction bases left unmatched: 3.

The chain uses TRBV10-3 and TRBJ2-2; D could derive from TRBD1 or TRBD2 (5 bases each). The length of the CDR3 is 17 residues. Germline V gives CDR1 ENHRY, CDR2 SYGVKD. Deletions cut 8 bases from V and 0 bases from J, with 19 bases between. The DNA of the CDR3 is TGTGCCATCCGCCGGGACGTAGGAGCCGCGAACACCGGGGAGCTGTTTTTT. This gives the protein CAIRRDVGAANTGELFF.

The J gene is TRBJ2-7, the V gene TRBV28, with TRBD1 identical over 7 bases. The CDR3 is 17 residues long. J lost 2 bases, V lost 5 bases, and 15 bases had no gene match. The germline gives CDR1 MDHEN, CDR2 SYDVKM. CDR3 bases: TGTGCCAGCAGTCGAGGGGCCGGGGCAGGGACAGCCTACGAGCAGTACTTC. Translating it yields CASSRGAGAGTAYEQYF. The variable domain in full, with the rest retrieved from reference TRBV28 and TRBJ2-7, is DVKVTQSSRYLVKRTGEKVFLECVQDMDHENMFWYRQDPGLGLRLIYFSYDVKMKEKGDIPEGYSVSREKKERFSLILESASTNQTSMYLCASSRGAGAGTAYEQYFGPGTRLTVT.

DNA of the CDR3: TGTGCCAGTACCATGCAGGGTTACACTGAAGCTTTCTTT. This encodes CASTMQGYTEAFF. This chain connects TRBV19 to TRBJ1-1; TRBD1 is a possible D gene (5 bases). The CDR3 totals 13 residues. Germline assignment: CDR1 LNHDA and CDR2 SQIVND (reference sequence). V lost 7 bases and J lost 3, with 12 bases in between. Drawing the rest from reference TRBV19 and TRBJ1-1, the complete variable domain is DGGITQSPKYLFRKEGQNVTLSCEQNLNHDAMYWYRQDPGQGLRLIYYSQIVNDFQKGDIAEGYSVSREKKESFPLTVTSAQKNPTAFYLCASTMQGYTEAFFGQGTRLTVV.

V is TRBV27 and J is TRBJ2-3; weak D call: TRBD2 (6 bases). Germline loops: CDR1 MNHEY, CDR2 SMNVEV (reference sequence). The CDR3 spans 16 residues. V gave up 10 bases and J gave up 3 bases, with 23 bases separating them. The DNA for the CDR3 is TGTGCCACCTCCCCGGGGGTGGGCGGTCGTACAGATACGCAGTATTTT. Protein product: CATSPGVGGRTDTQYF.

The chain carries TRBV5-1 and TRBJ2-3; 15 positions agree with TRBD2. The germline gives CDR1 SGHRS, CDR2 YFSETQ. The CDR3 extends over 19 amino acids. V lost 0 bases to trimming and J lost 1 base; unmatched junction nucleotides: 6. In DNA, the CDR3 is TGCGCCAGCAGCTTGGGAAGGACTAGCGGGGGGGCCGGCACAGATACGCAGTATTTT. Amino acids: CASSLGRTSGGAGTDTQYF.

The chain combines TRBV6-6 with TRBJ1-4, with no clear D. CDR3 length: 14 amino acids. The V gene's germline CDR1 is MNHNY and CDR2 SVGAGI (reference sequence). Between the trimmed V and J ends, which lost 6 bases and 2 bases, there was a span of 10 bases. CDR3 coding DNA: TGTGCCAGCAGCCTGTCTGGGACTAATGAAAAACTGTTTTTT. As protein: CASSLSGTNEKLFF.

The V and J genes are TRBV19 and TRBJ1-5; D unclear. Deletions cut 8 bases from V and 1 base from J, with 9 bases between. The V gene's germline CDR1 is LNHDA and CDR2 SQIVND (reference sequence). CDR3 length equals 13 residues. The CDR3 loop reads CASAWQSNQPQHF. The CDR3 nucleotides read TGTGCCAGTGCCTGGCAAAGCAATCAGCCCCAGCATTTT.

The chain has TRBV11-2 and TRBJ2-1; perhaps TRBD2 as D (6 bases). This CDR3 comprises 14 residues. The V gene lost 5 bases and the J gene lost 4 bases, with 12 bases spanning the gap. Germline assignment: CDR1 SGHAT and CDR2 FQNNGV. The CDR3 nucleotides read TGTGCCAGCAGCCCGGGGGTCCTTTACAATGAGCAGTTCTTC. Amino acid sequence: CASSPGVLYNEQFF.

The chain joins TRBV28 to TRBJ2-1; 8 nucleotides line up with TRBD1. The germline V gene has CDR1 MDHEN and CDR2 SYDVKM. V gave up 7 bases and J gave up 8 bases; unmatched junction bases: 7. This CDR3 spans 13 amino acids. The CDR3 protein is CASTTGVPDEQFF. The CDR3 coding sequence is TGTGCCAGCACGACAGGGGTCCCCGATGAGCAGTTCTTC. Looking up the rest from reference TRBV28 and TRBJ2-1 gives the full variable domain: DVKVTQSSRYLVKRTGEKVFLECVQDMDHENMFWYRQDPGLGLRLIYFSYDVKMKEKGDIPEGYSVSREKKERFSLILESASTNQTSMYLCASTTGVPDEQFFGPGTRLTVL.

The chain recombines TRBV6-1 with TRBJ2-7; D possibly corresponds to TRBD2 (6 bases). Trimming pared 7 bases from V and 2 bases from J, leaving 15 bases between. There are 14 residues in the CDR3. Per germline, CDR1 MNHNS and CDR2 SASEGT. CDR3: CASTSGTGPYEQYF. In DNA form, the CDR3 reads TGTGCCAGCACCTCCGGGACTGGTCCCTACGAGCAGTACTTC.

The chain combines TRBV10-3 with TRBJ2-2, with TRBD1 identical over 11 bases. CDR3 length equals 15 residues. The germline V gene has CDR1 ENHRY and CDR2 SYGVKD. With V trimmed by 4 bases and J by 3 bases, 1 base remained unmatched. The CDR3 loop is CAISVGQGDTGELFF. CDR3 DNA: TGTGCCATCAGTGTGGGACAGGGGGACACCGGGGAGCTGTTTTTT.

CDR3 coding DNA: TGCGCCAGCAGCTTGGCCGGGACAGGGAGGAACACTGAAGCTTTCTTT. This sequence encodes CASSLAGTGRNTEAFF. The J gene is TRBJ1-1, the V gene TRBV5-1; 9 bases are a match to TRBD1. Germline CDR1 is SGHRS and CDR2 is YFSETQ. Trimming at V came to 0 bases and at J to 1 base, leaving 4 bases not matched to a gene. This CDR3 comprises 16 residues.

The chain carries TRBV4-1 and TRBJ2-2; 7 bases line up with TRBD2. The CDR3 is made up of 16 amino acids. Germline lookup yields CDR1 MGHRA and CDR2 YSYEKL. The ends lost 3 bases at V and 7 bases at J; junction bases unmatched: 11. CDR3 region: CASSHLGTTSNGELFF. The CDR3 region has the DNA TGCGCCAGCAGCCATCTCGGGACTACTTCCAACGGGGAGCTGTTTTTT.

This chain connects TRBV5-1 to TRBJ1-2, with D unclear. From germline, CDR1 is SGHRS and CDR2 YFSETQ. The CDR3 spans 16 residues. V lost 0 bases and J lost 4, with 16 bases in between. DNA of the CDR3: TGCGCCAGCAGCTTGGGATCTGGACCTATTAGCTATGGCTACACCTTC. It specifies CASSLGSGPISYGYTF.

The chain couples TRBV27 to TRBJ2-7; D remains unclear. With 0 bases removed from V and 2 bases from J, the gap between germline ends came to 5 bases. CDR1 is MNHEY and CDR2 is SMNVEV in the germline V gene (reference sequence). This CDR3 is 13 amino acids long. The CDR3 sequence is CASSLSKTYEQYF. CDR3 in DNA: TGTGCCAGCAGTTTATCGAAGACCTACGAGCAGTACTTC.

The V gene is TRBV5-1, the J gene TRBJ2-3, with 8 positions matching TRBD1. This CDR3 has 16 amino acids. The ends lost 4 bases at V and 6 bases at J; junction bases unmatched: 13. The germline gives CDR1 SGHRS, CDR2 YFSETQ. The CDR3: CASSIGQGQGWDTQYF. CDR3 bases: TGCGCCAGCAGCATTGGACAGGGTCAGGGGTGGGATACGCAGTATTTT.

V and J are TRBV11-2 and TRBJ2-6; D call uncertain. V was trimmed by 5 bases and J by 3 bases, leaving 14 bases between them. CDR3 size: 16 residues. Germline V gene sequence: CDR1 SGHAT, CDR2 FQNNGV. In DNA form, the CDR3 reads TGTGCCAGCAGCCCACCCTACGGCGTTGGGGCCAACGTCCTGACTTTC. Translation gives CASSPPYGVGANVLTF.